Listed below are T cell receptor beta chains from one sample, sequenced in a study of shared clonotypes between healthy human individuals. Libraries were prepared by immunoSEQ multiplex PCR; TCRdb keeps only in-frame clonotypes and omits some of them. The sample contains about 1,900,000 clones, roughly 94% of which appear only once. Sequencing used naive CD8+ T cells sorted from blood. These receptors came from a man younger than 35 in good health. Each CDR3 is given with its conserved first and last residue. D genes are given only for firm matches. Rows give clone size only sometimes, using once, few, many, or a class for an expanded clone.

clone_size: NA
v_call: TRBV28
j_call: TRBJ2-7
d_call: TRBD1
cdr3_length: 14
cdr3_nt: TGTGCCAGCAGCCAACCCAGGGGGATCAACGAGCAGTACTTC
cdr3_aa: CASSQPRGINEQYF

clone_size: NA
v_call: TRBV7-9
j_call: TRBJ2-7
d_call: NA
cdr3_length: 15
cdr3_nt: TGTGCCAGCAGCTTAAGCGTCGGCAGGGGACACGAGCAGTACTTC
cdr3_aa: CASSLSVGRGHEQYF

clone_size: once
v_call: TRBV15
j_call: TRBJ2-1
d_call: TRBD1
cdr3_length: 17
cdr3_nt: TGTGCCACCAGCTATCCACACACAGGGGGCTTGGGCAATGAGCAGTTCTTC
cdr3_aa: CATSYPHTGGLGNEQFF

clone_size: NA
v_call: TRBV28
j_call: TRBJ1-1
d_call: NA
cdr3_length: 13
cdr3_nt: TGTGCCAGCAGTCCGACAATGAACACTGAAGCTTTCTTT
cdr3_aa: CASSPTMNTEAFF

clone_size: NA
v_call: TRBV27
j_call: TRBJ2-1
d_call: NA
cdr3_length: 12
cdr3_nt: TGTGCCAGCAGTTTACTCGGAAATGAGCAGTTCTTC
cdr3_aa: CASSLLGNEQFF

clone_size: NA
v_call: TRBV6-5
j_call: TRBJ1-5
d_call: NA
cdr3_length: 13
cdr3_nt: TGTGCCAGCAGTTACGTGGGGGGTCAGCCCCAGCATTTT
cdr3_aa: CASSYVGGQPQHF

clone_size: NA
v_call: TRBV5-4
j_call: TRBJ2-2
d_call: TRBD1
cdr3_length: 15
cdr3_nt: TGTGCCAGCAGCGCGGGACAGGGTAACACCGGGGAGCTGTTTTTT
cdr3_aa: CASSAGQGNTGELFF

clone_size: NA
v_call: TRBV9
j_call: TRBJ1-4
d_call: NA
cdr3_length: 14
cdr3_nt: TGTGCCAGCAGCGGACTGACAGGAAATGAAAAACTGTTTTTT
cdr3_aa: CASSGLTGNEKLFF

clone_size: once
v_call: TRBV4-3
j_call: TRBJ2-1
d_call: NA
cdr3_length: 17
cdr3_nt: TGCGCCAGCAGCCAAGATCTTGAGGGACGTTTCTACAATGAGCAGTTCTTC
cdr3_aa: CASSQDLEGRFYNEQFF

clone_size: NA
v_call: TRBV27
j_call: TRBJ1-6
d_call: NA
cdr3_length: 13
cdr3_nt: TGTGCCAGCAGTTTCCCTCAGGGCTCACCCCTCCACTTT
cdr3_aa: CASSFPQGSPLHF

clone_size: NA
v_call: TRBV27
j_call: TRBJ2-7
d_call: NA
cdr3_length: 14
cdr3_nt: TGTGCCAGCAGTTATAAGGGAGTTTCCTACGAGCAGTACTTC
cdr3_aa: CASSYKGVSYEQYF

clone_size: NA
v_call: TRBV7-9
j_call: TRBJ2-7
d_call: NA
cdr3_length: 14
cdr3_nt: TGTGCCAGCAGCTTAGCCGAGGGGCCCTACGAGCAGTACTTC
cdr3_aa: CASSLAEGPYEQYF

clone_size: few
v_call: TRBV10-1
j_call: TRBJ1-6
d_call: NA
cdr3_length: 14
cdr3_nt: TGCGCCAGCAGTGAGTCAGGGTTGGATTCACCCCTCCACTTT
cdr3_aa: CASSESGLDSPLHF

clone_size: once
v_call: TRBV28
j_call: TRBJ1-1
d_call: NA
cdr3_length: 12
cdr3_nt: TGTGCCAGCAGCGGACTGAACACTGAAGCTTTCTTT
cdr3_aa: CASSGLNTEAFF

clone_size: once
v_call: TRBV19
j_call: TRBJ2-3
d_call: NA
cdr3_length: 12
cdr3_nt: TGTGCCAGTAGCAACGGACCAGATACGCAGTATTTT
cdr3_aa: CASSNGPDTQYF

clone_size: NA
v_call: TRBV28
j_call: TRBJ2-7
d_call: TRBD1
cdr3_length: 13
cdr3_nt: TGTGCCAGCAGCAGGATGGACAGGGACGAGCAGTACTTC
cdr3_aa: CASSRMDRDEQYF

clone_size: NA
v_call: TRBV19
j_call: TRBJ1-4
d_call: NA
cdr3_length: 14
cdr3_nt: TGTGCCAGTAGTATAAGAGGCGGATACGAAAAACTGTTTTTT
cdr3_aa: CASSIRGGYEKLFF

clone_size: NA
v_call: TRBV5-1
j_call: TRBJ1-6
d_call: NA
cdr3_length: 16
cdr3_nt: TGCGCCAGCAGCTTGATGGGGGCTCCACTTAATTCACCCCTCCACTTT
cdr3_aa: CASSLMGAPLNSPLHF

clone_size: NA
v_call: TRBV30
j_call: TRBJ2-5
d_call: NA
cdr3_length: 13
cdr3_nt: TGTGCCCTAGAGGACAGACCTGTGGAGACCCAGTACTTC
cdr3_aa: CALEDRPVETQYF

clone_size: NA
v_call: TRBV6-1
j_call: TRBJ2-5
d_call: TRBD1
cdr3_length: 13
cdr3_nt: TGTGCCAGCAGACAGGGGTACCAAGAGACCCAGTACTTC
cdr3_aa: CASRQGYQETQYF

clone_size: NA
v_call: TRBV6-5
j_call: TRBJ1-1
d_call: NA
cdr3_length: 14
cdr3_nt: TGTGCCAGCAGTTCCCCATACAGGGTCACTGAAGCTTTCTTT
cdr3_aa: CASSSPYRVTEAFF

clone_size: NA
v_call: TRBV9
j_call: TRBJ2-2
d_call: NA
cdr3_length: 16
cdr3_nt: TGTGCCAGCAGCGGATTGGGTGGCCCGAACACCGGGGAGCTGTTTTTT
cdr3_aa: CASSGLGGPNTGELFF

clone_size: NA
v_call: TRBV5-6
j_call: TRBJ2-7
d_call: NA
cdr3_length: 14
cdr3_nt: TGTGCCAGCAGCTTGGAAAGGGACTCCTACGAGCAGTACTTC
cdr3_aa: CASSLERDSYEQYF

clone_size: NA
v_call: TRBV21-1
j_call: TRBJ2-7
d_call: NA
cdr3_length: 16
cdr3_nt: TGTGCCAGCAGCAAAGCGGGGCGGGACAGAGCCTACGAGCAGTACTTC
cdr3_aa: CASSKAGRDRAYEQYF

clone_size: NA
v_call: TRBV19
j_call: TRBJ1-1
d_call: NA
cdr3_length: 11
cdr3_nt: TGTGCCAGTAGTAGTTCCAGGGAAGCTTTCTTT
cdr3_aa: CASSSSREAFF

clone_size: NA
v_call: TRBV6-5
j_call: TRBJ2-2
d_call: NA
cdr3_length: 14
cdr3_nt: TGTGCCAGCAGTTACGGGGCGGGAACCGGGGAGCTGTTTTTT
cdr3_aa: CASSYGAGTGELFF

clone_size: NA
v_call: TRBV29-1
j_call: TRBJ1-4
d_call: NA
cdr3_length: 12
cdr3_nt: TGCAGCGTTGAGACTTCAGGGGCCAGCCTGTTTTTT
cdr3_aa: CSVETSGASLFF

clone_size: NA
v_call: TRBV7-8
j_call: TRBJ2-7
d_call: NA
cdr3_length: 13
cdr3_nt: TGTGCCAGCAGCTACCGTACTGTGTACGAGCAGTACTTC
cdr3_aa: CASSYRTVYEQYF

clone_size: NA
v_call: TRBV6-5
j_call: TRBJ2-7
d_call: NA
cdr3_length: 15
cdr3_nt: TGTGCCAGCACCTACTCCCGGGACACCCCCTACGAGCAGTACTTC
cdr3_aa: CASTYSRDTPYEQYF

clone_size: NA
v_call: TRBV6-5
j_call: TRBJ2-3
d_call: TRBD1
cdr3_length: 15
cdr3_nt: TGTGCCAGCAGTTACTCGCAGGGGGCTGGAGATACGCAGTATTTT
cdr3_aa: CASSYSQGAGDTQYF

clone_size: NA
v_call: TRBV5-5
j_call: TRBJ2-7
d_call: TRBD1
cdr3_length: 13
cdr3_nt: TGTGCCAGCACCTTCGAGGGGGCGGACGAGCAGTACTTC
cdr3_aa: CASTFEGADEQYF

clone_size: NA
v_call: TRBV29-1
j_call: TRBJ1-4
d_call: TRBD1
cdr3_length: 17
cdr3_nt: TGCAGCGTATCCGGGACAGGGGACAGTGCAACTAATGAAAAACTGTTTTTT
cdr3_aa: CSVSGTGDSATNEKLFF

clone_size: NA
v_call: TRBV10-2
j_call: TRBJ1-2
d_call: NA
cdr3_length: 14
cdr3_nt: TGCGCCAGCAGTGAGTCGATCGGGGCCTATGGCTACACCTTC
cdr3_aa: CASSESIGAYGYTF

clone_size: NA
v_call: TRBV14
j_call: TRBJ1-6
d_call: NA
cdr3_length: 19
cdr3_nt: TGTGCCAGCAGCCAAGATCTGGGTACAGGGACTTTTAATAATTCACCCCTCCACTTT
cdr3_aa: CASSQDLGTGTFNNSPLHF

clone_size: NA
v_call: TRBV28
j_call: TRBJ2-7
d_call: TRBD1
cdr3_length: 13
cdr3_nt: TGTGCCAGCAGCCAGGACAGGGGCCTCGAGCAGTACTTC
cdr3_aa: CASSQDRGLEQYF

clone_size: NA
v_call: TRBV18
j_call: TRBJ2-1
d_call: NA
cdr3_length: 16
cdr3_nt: TGTGCCAGCTCACCCCTCGCGAAAACTCATCGTGATGAGCAGTTCTTC
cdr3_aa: CASSPLAKTHRDEQFF

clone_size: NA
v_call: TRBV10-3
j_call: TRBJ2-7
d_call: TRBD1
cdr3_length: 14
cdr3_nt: TGTGCCATCAGCGAGGGACAGGGGGCCTACGAGCAGTACTTC
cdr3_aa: CAISEGQGAYEQYF

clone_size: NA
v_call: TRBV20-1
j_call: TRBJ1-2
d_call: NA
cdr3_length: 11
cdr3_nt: TGCAGTGCTTCCGACATCTATGGCTACACCTTC
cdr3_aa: CSASDIYGYTF

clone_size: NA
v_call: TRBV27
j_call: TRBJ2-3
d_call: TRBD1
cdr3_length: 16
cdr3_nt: TGTGCCAGCAGTTCCCCGGGACAGAAAAGCACAGATACGCAGTATTTT
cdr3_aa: CASSSPGQKSTDTQYF

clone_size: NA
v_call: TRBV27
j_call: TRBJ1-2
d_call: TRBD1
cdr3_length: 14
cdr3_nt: TGTGCCAGCAGTTCCTCAGGGGGTTACTATGGCTACACCTTC
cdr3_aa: CASSSSGGYYGYTF

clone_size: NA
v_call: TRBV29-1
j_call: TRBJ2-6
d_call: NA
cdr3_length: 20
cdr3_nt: TGCAGCGTTGAAGATCCGGACAGCAGAATCATTAGCTCTGGGGCCAACGTCCTGACTTTC
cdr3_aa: CSVEDPDSRIISSGANVLTF

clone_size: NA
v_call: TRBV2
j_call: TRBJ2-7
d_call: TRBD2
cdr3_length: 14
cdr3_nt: TGTGCCAGCAGTTATAGCGGGGGCCTGGGGGAGCAGTACTTC
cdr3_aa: CASSYSGGLGEQYF

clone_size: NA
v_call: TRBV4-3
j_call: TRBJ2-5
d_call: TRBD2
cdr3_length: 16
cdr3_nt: TGCGCCAGCAGACCCGGGGTAGCGGGAGAAGGTCAGACCCAGTACTTC
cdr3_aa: CASRPGVAGEGQTQYF

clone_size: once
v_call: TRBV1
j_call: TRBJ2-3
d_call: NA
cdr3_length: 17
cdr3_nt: TGCACCAGCACACCAAGTTGGGCGGGGGGGCGTGTAGATACGCAGTATTTT
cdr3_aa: CTSTPSWAGGRVDTQYF

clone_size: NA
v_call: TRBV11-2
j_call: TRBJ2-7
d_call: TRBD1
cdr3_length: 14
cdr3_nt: TGTGCCAGCAGCCGGGACAGGGTTCCGTACGAGCAGTACTTC
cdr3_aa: CASSRDRVPYEQYF

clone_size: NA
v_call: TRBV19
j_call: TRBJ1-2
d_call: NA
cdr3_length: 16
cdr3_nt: TGTGCCAGTACCTCACTGGGGGACGCCGTTAACTATGGCTACACCTTC
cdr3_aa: CASTSLGDAVNYGYTF

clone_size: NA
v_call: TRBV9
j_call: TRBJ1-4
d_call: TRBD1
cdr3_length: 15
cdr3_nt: TGTGCCAGCAGCGCTTCCGGGACAGAAGATGAAAAACTGTTTTTT
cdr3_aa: CASSASGTEDEKLFF

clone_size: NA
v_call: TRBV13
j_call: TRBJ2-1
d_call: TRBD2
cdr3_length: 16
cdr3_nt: TGTGCCAGCAGCTTAGCCCTTGGCGGGAGTGGGAATGAGCAGTTCTTC
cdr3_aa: CASSLALGGSGNEQFF

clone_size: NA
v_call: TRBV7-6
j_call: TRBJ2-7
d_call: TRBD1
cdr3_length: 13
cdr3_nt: TGTGCCAGCAGCTTACTACAGGGGGCAGAGCAGTACTTC
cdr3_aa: CASSLLQGAEQYF

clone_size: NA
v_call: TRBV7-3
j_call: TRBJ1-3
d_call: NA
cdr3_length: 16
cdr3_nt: TGTGCCAGCAGCTTAGGAGGGGACGCACTGGGAAACACCATATATTTT
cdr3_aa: CASSLGGDALGNTIYF

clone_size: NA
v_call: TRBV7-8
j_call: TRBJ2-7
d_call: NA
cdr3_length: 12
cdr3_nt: TGTGCCAGCAGCTTAATAGGGTACGAGCAGTACTTC
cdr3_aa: CASSLIGYEQYF

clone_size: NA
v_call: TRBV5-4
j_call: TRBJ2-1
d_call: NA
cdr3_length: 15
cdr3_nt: TGTGCCAGCAGCTTCGTTACGGGAGACCCCGGACAGCAGTTCTTC
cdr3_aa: CASSFVTGDPGQQFF

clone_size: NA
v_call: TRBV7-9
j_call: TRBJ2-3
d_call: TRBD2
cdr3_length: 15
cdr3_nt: TGTGCCAGCAGCTTGGGACTAGGGTTCACAGATACGCAGTATTTT
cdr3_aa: CASSLGLGFTDTQYF

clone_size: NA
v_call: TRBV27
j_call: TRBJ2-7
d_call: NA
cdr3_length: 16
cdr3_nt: TGTGCCAGCAGTTTACAAGGACAAGGATACTCCTACGAGCAGTACTTC
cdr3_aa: CASSLQGQGYSYEQYF